This TCR beta chain was found in a study of blood T cell repertoires in COVID-19. About the research overall: The samples span acute and convalescent COVID-19 from the United States, Italy and Spain.

V was shortened by 4 bases and J by 4 bases, with 16 bases between the two germline ends. The CDR3 is 15 amino acids. Germline V CDR1 and CDR2: SGHDN, FVKESK. Under the authors' procedure: Using reference gene primer amplification, nucleated cell counts were estimated. Method: immunoSEQ multiplex PCR; TCRdb's copy keeps in-frame clones and lacks some. That table furnishes V, J and clone size, whereas the DNA furnished D and trimming. This sample carries roughly 60,000 clones, 65% to 90% of them seen once, and the ten largest clones take 1.2%. Sample: peripheral blood. The chain recombines TRBV14 with TRBJ2-5; a possible D gene is TRBD2 (5 bases). The clonotype originates from a man aged 35 to 55 with acute or convalescent COVID-19. The CDR3 nucleotides read TGTGCCAGCAGCCGAGGGAGCACAGTTTTAGAGACCCAGTACTTC. It specifies CASSRGSTVLETQYF.